The present T cell receptor beta chain was sequenced within a study of cytomegalovirus exposure and HLA in healthy donors. Whole-study results and caveats: Immune exposure data for these donors was limited to CMV serostatus.

Note on this clone: Its specificity is unknown.

The study ran its PCR with 60 Vbeta and 13 Jbeta primers. TCRdb keeps only in-frame clones here, not all; method: immunoSEQ multiplex PCR. The profile shows 200,000 or so clones, over 65% of them singletons. The CDR3 is 16 residues long. V was clipped by 4 bases and J by 3 bases, with 19 bases between them. CDR1 SGHVS and CDR2 FQNEAQ come from the germline V gene. The TCR sequence derives from a human donor in good health. The sample was PBMCs. The genes are TRBV7-8 and TRBJ2-7; perhaps TRBD2 as D (6 bases). CDR3: CASSYKPAEGYYEQYF. CDR3 in DNA: TGTGCCAGCAGCTATAAACCGGCGGAGGGGTACTACGAGCAGTACTTC.